These 16 T cell receptor beta chains were all obtained from the same sample, sequenced in a study of Graves' ophthalmopathy and Graves' hyperthyroidism. Amplification targeted the TCR beta CDR3 regions, with RNA transcripts as the source material. The workflow started with a first-round RT-PCR run with HTBI primers and then moved on to a second-round multiplex PCR. TCRdb processed the multiplex PCR reads anew with MiXCR; each CDR3 protein has one entry. The sample has approximately 540,000 distinct CDR3 sequences, less than 45% seen once; the top ten hold about 4%. What was sequenced was peripheral blood or thyroid tissue (not recorded which). These receptor sequences come from an adult man with Graves' hyperthyroidism.

The chain carries TRBV29-1 and TRBJ2-5, with TRBD1 identical over 8 bases. The CDR3 is 14 residues long. The trim removed 8 bases at V and 4 bases at J, leaving 12 bases unmatched. Germline lookup yields CDR1 SQVTM and CDR2 ANQGSEA. CDR3 nucleotide sequence: TGCAGCAGTGAGAACGACAGGGGAAGAGAGACCCAGTACTTC. Residues: CSSENDRGRETQYF.

Worth noting for this clonotype: This could be a read error, since a much larger clone is one nucleotide away. V and J are TRBV19 and TRBJ1-5; no clear D. This CDR3 spans 14 amino acids. Looked up from germline, CDR1 is LNHDA and CDR2 is SQIVND (reference sequence). Here the CDR3 reads CATAGSKIMKPQRF. The CDR3 DNA sequence: TGTGCCACCGCGGGCAGTAAAATTATGAAGCCCCAGCGTTTT.

This clonotype was counted ten times or more. The chain employs TRBV11-2 and TRBJ1-2; 8 bases are a match to TRBD1. J was trimmed by 8 bases and V by 5 bases; bases with no gene match: 10. Looked up from germline, CDR1 is SGHAT and CDR2 is FQNNGV. This CDR3 contains 14 residues. The CDR3 DNA reads as TGTGCCAGCAGCGTAAAAGGACAGGGCTCAGGCTACACCTTC. It translates to CASSVKGQGSGYTF.

This clonotype has only a few counts. The CDR3: CASSSRDFQETQYF. DNA of the CDR3: TGTGCCAGCAGCTCCCGGGACTTTCAAGAGACCCAGTACTTC. The rearrangement uses TRBV7-9 and TRBJ2-5, with D perhaps TRBD2 (6 bases). CDR3 length: 14 amino acids. Germline loops: CDR1 SEHNR, CDR2 FQNEAQ (reference sequence). Deletions cut 4 bases from V and 2 bases from J, with 11 bases between.

This clonotype was recorded many times. The chain has TRBV6-5 and TRBJ1-1; no definite D call. CDR1 and CDR2 (germline): MNHEY, SVGAGI. The CDR3 length is 13 residues. V lost 2 bases and J lost 1, with 5 bases in between. CDR3 sequence (DNA): TGTGCCAGCAGTTACGAGGCGAACACTGAAGCTTTCTTT. It codes for CASSYEANTEAFF.

This clonotype occurred many times. One end of the junction does not line up with germline, which may come from a read error. The genes are TRBV5-6 and TRBJ2-7, with D possibly matching TRBD2 (6 bases). Germline CDR1 SGHDT, CDR2 YYEEEE. CDR3 length: 14 residues. Here the CDR3 DNA reads TGTGCCAGCAGCTTGGGGAGGGGAACACGCGAGCAGCACTTC. Translating it yields CASSLGRGTREQHF.

The V call is TRBV10-3, the J call TRBJ2-5, with 11 bases identical to TRBD2. Germline loops: CDR1 ENHRY, CDR2 SYGVKD. J lost 2 bases, V lost 3 bases, and 2 bases had no gene match. There are 15 residues in the CDR3. The DNA for the CDR3 is TGTGCCATCAGTGATCTAGCGGGAGGACAAGAGACCCAGTACTTC. Its protein is CAISDLAGGQETQYF.

This clonotype was counted ten times or more. The chain employs TRBV7-6 and TRBJ1-1; TRBD1 is a possible D gene (5 bases). CDR1 is SGHVS and CDR2 is FNYEAQ in the germline V gene. V dropped 5 bases and J dropped 5 bases, with 21 bases sitting between them. This CDR3 has 16 amino acids. CDR3 nucleotides: TGTGCCAGCAGCCTTGGAACCGGGACGGCGGGGACTGAAGCTTTCTTT. Translating it yields CASSLGTGTAGTEAFF.

The rearrangement links TRBV20-1 to TRBJ2-7; 11 bases are a match to TRBD2. The CDR3 totals 14 residues. Germline-derived CDR1 and CDR2 are DFQATT and SNEGSKA (reference sequence). V trimming: 6 bases; J trimming: 4 bases; junction bases outside the gene matches: 8. The CDR3 spells CSAGPWTSGYEQYF. The CDR3 nucleotides read TGCAGTGCGGGACCTTGGACTAGCGGGTACGAGCAGTACTTC.

The sample holds many counts of this clonotype. This sequence joins TRBV9 and TRBJ2-7, with a tentative D call TRBD1 (6 bases). The CDR3 runs to 14 residues. The germline CDR1 and CDR2 sequences are SGDLS and YYNGEE. The V end lost 3 bases, the J end lost 4 bases, and 14 bases lay between the germline ends. CDR3 amino acids: CASSGGPQGYEQYF. In DNA, the CDR3 is TGTGCCAGCAGCGGGGGACCACAGGGTTACGAGCAGTACTTC.

The rearrangement joins TRBV7-8 to TRBJ2-3, with 7 bases lining up with TRBD2. With 0 bases clipped from V and 5 bases from J, the junction kept 8 bases outside the gene matches. This CDR3 has 16 residues. Germline CDR1 is SGHVS and CDR2 is FQNEAQ. The CDR3 region is CASSLAPTSLEDTQYF. In DNA form, the CDR3 reads TGTGCCAGCAGCTTAGCCCCGACTAGCCTGGAAGATACGCAGTATTTT.

A remark on this clonotype: The CDR3 ends on some other residue instead of the conserved phenylalanine or tryptophan, so this is likely a read error. It is unclear where the CDR3 begins or ends on the DNA, so no DNA is shown, and the CDR3 is as TCRdb lists it. The CDR3 spells CASSLGVAGI. J is TRBJ2-2 and V is TRBV7-6; the DNA was not compared with TRBD1, the D call given in the table. Germline CDR1 is SGHVS and CDR2 is FNYEAQ. Ends included, the CDR3 has 10 residues.

The chain carries TRBV9 and TRBJ1-4; possible D gene TRBD1, 5 bases. V was shortened by 5 bases and J by 4 bases, with 15 bases between the two germline ends. CDR3 length equals 15 residues. Germline loops: CDR1 SGDLS, CDR2 YYNGEE. CDR3 region: CASSGGELLNEKLFF. Written as DNA, the CDR3 is TGTGCCAGCAGTGGGGGGGAGCTACTTAATGAAAAACTGTTTTTT.

This clonotype was detected many times. The genes are TRBV2 and TRBJ1-1; no firm D call. The V gene's germline CDR1 is SNHLY and CDR2 FYNNEI. Between the trimmed V and J ends, which lost 3 bases and 3 bases, there was a span of 2 bases. There are 11 residues in the CDR3. DNA of the CDR3: TGTGCCAGCAGTGAGGACACTGAAGCTTTCTTT. It yields the protein CASSEDTEAFF.

J is TRBJ2-5 and V is TRBV15, with D unresolved. The germline V gene has CDR1 LNHNV and CDR2 YYDKDF (reference sequence). The CDR3 covers 14 residues. Trimming took off 3 bases at V and 1 base at J, with 9 bases between the two ends. The CDR3 coding sequence is TGTGCCACCAGCAGCGTAACCTTCCAAGAGACCCAGTACTTC. Translation: CATSSVTFQETQYF. The entire variable domain, with the rest obtained from reference TRBV15 and TRBJ2-5, is as follows: DAMVIQNPRYQVTQFGKPVTLSCSQTLNHNVMYWYQQKSSQAPKLLFHYYDKDFNNEADTPDNFQSRRPNTSFCFLDIRSPGLGDTAMYLCATSSVTFQETQYFGPGTRLLVL.

In DNA, the CDR3 is TGTGCCAGCAGGGGGCCCGGGACAGGGTTTGGCTACACCTTC. Translation gives CASRGPGTGFGYTF. V is TRBV25-1 and J is TRBJ1-2, with 9 bases aligning to TRBD1. This CDR3 contains 14 residues. Germline V gene sequence: CDR1 MGHDK, CDR2 SYGVNS. Germline trimming cut 6 bases from V and 7 bases from J; bases unmatched to any gene: 9.